The 20 T cell receptor beta chains below all came from one sample that was sequenced in a study of T-cell memory formation after mild COVID-19 (dated by TCRdb to the early 2020s). Library method: 5' RACE. Reads for this sample came from an Illumina NovaSeq 6000. The raw public data were reprocessed by TCRdb itself: fastp quality trimming at Q25, MiXCR clonotype calling, in-frame beta chains only. CDR3 protein duplicates are merged, each entry listing the most common genes and DNA. The sample profile shows nearly 350,000 distinct CDR3 sequences; roughly 13% of them were found once. About a fifth of the sample goes to the ten largest clones. Specimen: PBMCs or a T cell subset sorted from them (not recorded which). These receptors were collected from a man between 18 and 29 years old who had mild COVID-19 (a few samples of this study predate the infection). The sample titles of this study are shuffled in the database, so cell type and time point are left out; the donor was told from shared clones.

This clonotype was seen a handful of times. V gene TRBV12-3 or TRBV12-4 combines with J gene TRBJ1-6; TRBD1 matches 7 bases. This CDR3 has 14 residues. The V gene end was trimmed by 5 bases and the J gene end by 9 bases; junction bases not matched to a gene: 7. The CDR3 reads CASSTTGEGSPLHF. In DNA form, the CDR3 reads TGTGCCAGCAGTACAACAGGGGAGGGTTCACCCCTCCACTTT.

The chain employs TRBV28 and TRBJ1-2; D is ambiguous. Germline lookup yields CDR1 MDHEN and CDR2 SYDVKM. The CDR3 runs to 15 residues. V lost 11 bases and J lost 6, with 25 bases in between. The chain's CDR3 is CACRGIPVAGHGYTF. The CDR3, as DNA: TGTGCCTGCCGCGGAATCCCTGTGGCAGGTCATGGCTACACCTTC.

This clonotype was picked up a small number of times. V is TRBV3-1 and J is TRBJ2-1; 8 nucleotides align to TRBD1. The CDR3 runs 15 residues. J lost 3 bases, V lost 5 bases, and 6 bases had no gene match. Germline V lookup: CDR1 LGHDT, CDR2 YNNKEL (reference sequence). For the CDR3, the DNA is TGTGCCAGCAGCATTGACAGGGGTAACTACAATGAGCAGTTCTTC. Translated, it gives CASSIDRGNYNEQFF.

This chain connects TRBV27 to TRBJ1-2, with TRBD1 matching over 11 bases. This CDR3 is built from 17 residues. Germline CDR1 is MNHEY and CDR2 is SMNVEV (reference sequence). V shed 5 bases and J 5 bases; nucleotides not matched to a gene: 13. DNA for the CDR3: TGTGCCAGCAGTCCGATCGGGACAGGGGGGGCTGGATATGGCTACACCTTC. Amino acid sequence: CASSPIGTGGAGYGYTF.

The chain couples TRBV11-3 to TRBJ2-5; TRBD1 is a possible D gene (5 bases). Germline V gives CDR1 SGHNT, CDR2 YENEEA. This CDR3 is 14 amino acids long. Trimming pared 5 bases from V and 2 bases from J, leaving 12 bases between. The CDR3 is CASSQGTEQETQYF. DNA of the CDR3: TGTGCCAGCAGCCAGGGAACTGAACAAGAGACCCAGTACTTC.

This clonotype was picked up a small number of times. The V call is TRBV19, the J call TRBJ1-1; the D gene is possibly TRBD1 (6 bases). The CDR3 totals 15 residues. Trimming removed 1 base from V and 4 bases from J, with 13 bases in between. Germline CDR1 reads LNHDA; CDR2 reads SQIVND (reference sequence). DNA for the CDR3: TGTGCCAGTAGTATAGGAGGGGGATTGAGCACTGAAGCTTTCTTT. Its translation: CASSIGGGLSTEAFF.

This clonotype was seen ten or more times. The chain links TRBV7-9 to TRBJ1-2; D might be TRBD1 (5 bases). The length of the CDR3 is 12 residues. Germline V gene sequence: CDR1 SEHNR, CDR2 FQNEAQ (reference sequence). Trimming removed 1 base at V and 7 bases at J, with 7 bases between. The CDR3 DNA sequence: TGTGCCAGCAGCTTAGGGGGCGGTGGCTACACCTTC. It translates to CASSLGGGGYTF.

The chain is built from TRBV7-2 and TRBJ1-6; TRBD1 matches at 7 bases. This CDR3 has 14 residues. From germline, CDR1 is SGHTA and CDR2 FQGNSA. V was pared by 2 bases and J by 11 bases, with 6 bases of the junction left unmatched. For the CDR3, the DNA is TGTGCCAGCAGCTTATTGAGGGACAGTACACCCCTCCACTTT. It yields the protein CASSLLRDSTPLHF.

This clonotype is labeled as large. CDR3 loop: CASSYSMDRHTDTQYF. The CDR3, as DNA: TGTGCCAGCAGTTACTCGATGGACAGGCACACAGATACGCAGTATTTT. This chain connects TRBV6-2 or TRBV6-3 to TRBJ2-3, with TRBD1 matching 7 bases. This CDR3 is built from 16 residues. V lost 0 bases to trimming and J lost 2 bases; unmatched junction nucleotides: 5. In germline, CDR1 is MNHEY, CDR2 SVGEGT.

This clonotype is a singleton in its sample. The chain recombines TRBV7-2 with TRBJ2-7; D remains ambiguous. The germline V gene encodes CDR1 SGHTA and CDR2 FQGNSA. This CDR3 contains 14 residues. V was pared by 5 bases and J by 0 bases, with 11 bases between. This CDR3 reads CASSRRPSSYEQYF. CDR3 DNA: TGTGCCAGCAGCCGGAGACCCAGCTCCTACGAGCAGTACTTC.

This chain uses TRBV12-3 or TRBV12-4 with TRBJ1-1; a weak D match, TRBD1 (5 bases). V lost 2 bases to trimming and J lost 0 bases, with 7 bases between them. This CDR3 has 14 residues. This chain's CDR3 is CASSLMGVNTEAFF. DNA for the CDR3: TGTGCCAGCAGTTTAATGGGGGTGAACACTGAAGCTTTCTTT.

Ten or more counts support this clonotype. The rearrangement uses TRBV7-8 and TRBJ2-7; D unclear. The V and J ends lost 1 base and 2 bases respectively, with 6 bases between them. CDR1 and CDR2 (germline): SGHVS, FQNEAQ. The CDR3 consists of 13 residues. The CDR3 coding sequence is TGTGCCAGCAGCTTAGATAGGGCCTACGAGCAGTACGTC. It is translated as CASSLDRAYEQYV.

This clonotype was counted only a few times. The chain recombines TRBV7-4 with TRBJ2-7, with D hard to call. This CDR3 spans 15 amino acids. Per germline, CDR1 SGHVT and CDR2 SQSDAQ. Trimming removed 7 bases at V and 2 bases at J, with 18 bases between. The CDR3 region has the DNA TGTGCCAGCACCGGGCCGGAACTAAGGCCCTACGAGCAGTACGTC. Protein product: CASTGPELRPYEQYV.

V gene TRBV6-2 or TRBV6-3 combines with J gene TRBJ2-7; TRBD1 matches 7 bases. The CDR3 runs 14 residues. Germline V gene sequence: CDR1 MNHEY, CDR2 SVGEGT. The trim removed 6 bases at V and 5 bases at J, leaving 10 bases unmatched. CDR3 sequence: CASRSPGTGDEQYV. The CDR3, as DNA: TGTGCCAGCAGATCCCCAGGCACAGGGGACGAGCAGTACGTC.

The chain is built from TRBV7-3 and TRBJ1-5, with 7 nucleotides matching TRBD1. This CDR3 is 13 amino acids long. The germline V gene has CDR1 SGHTA and CDR2 FQGTGA. V lost 8 bases, J lost 7 bases, and 8 bases stayed unmatched. CDR3 sequence: CASSTGDLQPQHF. CDR3 sequence (DNA): TGTGCCAGCTCTACAGGGGATTTACAGCCCCAGCATTTT.

This chain uses TRBV5-5 with TRBJ2-1; D might be TRBD2 (6 bases). CDR3 length: 16 residues. V lost 3 bases and J 0 bases, leaving 13 bases between the germline ends. The germline CDR1 and CDR2 sequences are SGHKS and YYEKEE (reference sequence). The CDR3 bases are TGTGCCAGCAGCTCGCCCTCCGGGAGCTCCTACAATGAGCAGTTCTTC. This sequence encodes CASSSPSGSSYNEQFF.

The V gene is TRBV20-1, the J gene TRBJ1-2; unclear D gene. The ends were cut back, 2 bases at V and 4 bases at J, with 8 bases in the middle. Germline V lookup: CDR1 DFQATT, CDR2 SNEGSKA (reference sequence). The CDR3 covers 12 residues. CDR3 protein: CSARQEPYGYTF. CDR3 bases: TGCAGTGCTAGACAGGAACCCTATGGCTACACCTTC.

The chain joins TRBV7-2 to TRBJ2-5; weak D call: TRBD2 (5 bases). V was shortened by 6 bases and J by 2 bases, with 22 bases between the two germline ends. The CDR3 spans 17 residues. The germline V gene has CDR1 SGHTA and CDR2 FQGNSA. The CDR3 protein is CASRTGWLRSGQETQYF. DNA for the CDR3: TGTGCCAGCAGAACTGGGTGGCTTAGAAGCGGTCAAGAGACCCAGTACTTC. The full variable domain, its missing parts supplied by reference TRBV7-2 and TRBJ2-5, is GAGVSQSPSNKVTEKGKDVELRCDPISGHTALYWYRQSLGQGLEFLIYFQGNSAPDKSGLPSDRFSAERTGGSVSTLTIQRTQQEDSAVYLCASRTGWLRSGQETQYFGPGTRLLVL.

This clonotype has a handful of counts. The chain is built from TRBV20-1 and TRBJ2-5, with TRBD2 matching 8 bases. Germline-derived CDR1 and CDR2 are DFQATT and SNEGSKA (reference sequence). CDR3 length: 15 residues. The ends lost 6 bases at V and 4 bases at J; junction bases unmatched: 13. The CDR3 loop reads CSALEFGGALETQYF. CDR3 in DNA: TGCAGTGCATTGGAATTCGGGGGGGCATTAGAGACCCAGTACTTC.

This clonotype has only a few counts. The chain employs TRBV20-1 and TRBJ2-4; a possible D gene is TRBD1 (6 bases). The V gene lost 0 bases and the J gene lost 6 bases, with 9 bases spanning the gap. This CDR3 spans 13 amino acids. Per germline, CDR1 DFQATT and CDR2 SNEGSKA (reference sequence). The CDR3 spells CSARDFRGNIQYF. Here the CDR3 DNA reads TGCAGTGCTAGAGATTTCAGGGGAAACATTCAGTACTTC.